This T cell receptor (beta chain) was sequenced for a study of blood T cell repertoires in COVID-19. Germline-derived CDR1 and CDR2 are ENHRY and SYGVKD. The CDR3 runs to 18 residues. The V end was cut by 3 bases, the J end by 7 bases, with 25 bases between. The protocol was immunoSEQ multiplex PCR, while the TCRdb copy is restricted to in-frame clones and leaves out a portion. The sample carries around 230,000 clones, 83% recorded once. Sequenced: peripheral blood. This clonotype originated in a woman aged 40 to 50 with active or convalescent COVID-19. J is TRBJ1-5 and V is TRBV10-3, with a possible D match to TRBD1 (5 bases). CDR3 sequence: CAISDPSRGRARRQPQHF. CDR3 bases: TGTGCCATCAGTGACCCTTCGAGAGGCAGGGCCCGAAGGCAGCCCCAGCATTTT.